This passage covers 7 T cell receptor beta chains from one sample sequenced in a study of blood T cell repertoires in COVID-19. TCRdb's table, derived via immunoSEQ multiplex PCR, lists solely in-frame clones and lacks some. Found here are 200,000 or so clones, about 85% of them singletons; the top ten hold roughly 2.5%. Source material: PBMCs or T cells enriched from blood (not recorded which). These receptors came from a woman aged 25 to 39 who had recovered from COVID-19.

The V call is TRBV15, the J call TRBJ1-3; perhaps TRBD1 as D (5 bases). The CDR3 runs to 15 residues. Germline CDR1 is LNHNV and CDR2 is YYDKDF (reference sequence). V lost 2 bases and J lost 4, with 12 bases in between. Here the CDR3 DNA reads TGTGCCACCAGCAGAAGGCAGGGCTTAGGAAACACCATATATTTT. Translation gives CATSRRQGLGNTIYF.

Concerning this clone itself: Relative to the germline gene, one junction end is altered; a read error may explain this. V usage is TRBV10-1 and J usage is TRBJ2-7; 10 bases match TRBD2. The CDR3 runs to 11 residues. From germline, CDR1 is WNHNN and CDR2 SYGVQD (reference sequence). The CDR3 DNA reads TGCGCCAGCAAGATTAGCGGGGGGTTGTCCTTC. Translation gives CASKISGGLSF.

In DNA, the CDR3 is TGTGCCAGCAGCCAAGTAACCAGGGGAGGGGTGGCAACTAATGAAAAACTGTTTTTT. It codes for CASSQVTRGGVATNEKLFF. The chain has TRBV4-2 and TRBJ1-4, with D possibly TRBD1 on 6 matching bases. Germline V gene data show CDR1 as LGHNA and CDR2 as YNFKEQ. The CDR3 covers 19 residues. Trimming left V 1 base short and J 0 bases short, with 18 bases between.

The V call is TRBV19, the J call TRBJ1-1; D remains ambiguous. V lost 2 bases to trimming and J lost 0 bases, with 10 bases between them. CDR3 length equals 15 residues. The germline V gene has CDR1 LNHDA and CDR2 SQIVND (reference sequence). The CDR3 sequence: CASSIPRDLNTEAFF. The CDR3 DNA sequence: TGTGCCAGTAGTATACCGAGGGATTTGAACACTGAAGCTTTCTTT.

As DNA, the CDR3 is TGTGCCAGCAGCCTAGGACAGCAAGAGACCCAGTACTTC. Translation: CASSLGQQETQYF. This chain connects TRBV7-8 to TRBJ2-5; the D gene is possibly TRBD1 (6 bases). V was shortened by 5 bases and J by 2 bases, with 9 bases between the two germline ends. The CDR3 has 13 residues. Germline CDR1 SGHVS, CDR2 FQNEAQ.

The rearrangement uses TRBV19 and TRBJ2-3; TRBD2 agrees at 9 bases. This CDR3 spans 16 amino acids. J was trimmed by 2 bases and V by 3 bases; bases with no gene match: 6. In germline, CDR1 is LNHDA, CDR2 SQIVND (reference sequence). CDR3 DNA sequence: TGTGCCAGTAGTATTGAGCGGGGGGCCCTCACAGATACGCAGTATTTT. It yields the protein CASSIERGALTDTQYF.

The chain couples TRBV9 to TRBJ1-2, with TRBD1 matching 10 bases. The CDR3 runs to 14 residues. V was clipped by 3 bases and J by 8 bases; unmatched bases: 7. CDR1 is SGDLS, CDR2 YYNGEE, per germline. In nucleotides, the CDR3 is TGTGCCAGCAGCGCGAGACAGGGGGCTCACGGCTACACCTTC. Protein sequence: CASSARQGAHGYTF.